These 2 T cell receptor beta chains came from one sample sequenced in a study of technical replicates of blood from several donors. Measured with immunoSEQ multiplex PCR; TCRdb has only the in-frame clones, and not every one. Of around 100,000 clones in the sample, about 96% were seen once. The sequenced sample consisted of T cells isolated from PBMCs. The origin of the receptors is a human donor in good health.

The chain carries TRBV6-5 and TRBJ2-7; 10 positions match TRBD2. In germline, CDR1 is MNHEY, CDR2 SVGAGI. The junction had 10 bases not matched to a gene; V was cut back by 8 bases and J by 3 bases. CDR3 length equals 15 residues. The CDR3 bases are TGTGCCAGCTCCCTGGGGACTAGCGCAGGCTACGAGCAGTACTTC. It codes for CASSLGTSAGYEQYF.

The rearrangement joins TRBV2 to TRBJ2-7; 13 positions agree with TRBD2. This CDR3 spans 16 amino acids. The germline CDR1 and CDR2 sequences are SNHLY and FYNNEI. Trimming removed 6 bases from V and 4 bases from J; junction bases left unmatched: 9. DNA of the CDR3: TGTGCCAGCAGCACTAACCCGGGACTAGCGGGATACGAGCAGTACTTC. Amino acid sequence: CASSTNPGLAGYEQYF.